These 17 T cell receptor beta chains originate from one sample sequenced in a study of blood T cell repertoires in COVID-19. Clones were sequenced by immunoSEQ multiplex PCR, and TCRdb holds only the in-frame ones, with some missing. The table shows some 180,000 clones, with 75% to 90% occurring only once. Sequences were obtained from peripheral blood. The source of these receptors is a woman in her thirties or forties with COVID-19, enrolled during active disease.

This clone was detected only once. V usage is TRBV5-8 and J usage is TRBJ1-4; D might be TRBD1 (5 bases). V was shortened by 2 bases and J by 6 bases, with 14 bases between the two germline ends. This CDR3 is built from 15 residues. Germline assignment: CDR1 SGHTS and CDR2 YDEGEE. The CDR3 nucleotides are TGTGCCAGCAGCTTTTATCGGGGGGGGGATGAAAAACTGTTTTTT. Translation gives CASSFYRGGDEKLFF.

This chain links TRBV7-2 with TRBJ1-2; 9 bases map to TRBD1. This CDR3 is 18 amino acids long. The junction had 18 bases not matched to a gene; V was cut back by 2 bases and J by 8 bases. Germline CDR1 reads SGHTA; CDR2 reads FQGNSA. CDR3 DNA sequence: TGTGCCAGCAGCTTATTCTCTATGGGGGTACAGGGGGCGCTAGGCTACACCTTC. Translating it yields CASSLFSMGVQGALGYTF.

This chain connects TRBV5-4 to TRBJ2-4; 8 bases map to TRBD1. Germline values: CDR1 SGHNT, CDR2 YYREEE (reference sequence). CDR3 size: 14 residues. V gave up 4 bases and J gave up 4 bases; unmatched junction bases: 4. CDR3 region: CASSTGTGKNIQYF. In DNA, the CDR3 is TGTGCCAGCAGCACCGGGACAGGAAAAAACATTCAGTACTTC.

The chain carries TRBV28 and TRBJ2-7; 10 bases are a match to TRBD2. Trimming removed 3 bases from V and 6 bases from J; junction bases left unmatched: 11. The germline CDR1 and CDR2 sequences are MDHEN and SYDVKM. CDR3 length: 16 residues. The CDR3 DNA sequence: TGTGCCAGCAGTTTGGGGGGGCTAGCGGGAGCGTCCGAGCAGTACTTC. Amino acid sequence: CASSLGGLAGASEQYF.

This clone appeared once. The genes are TRBV28 and TRBJ1-6, with D unclear. The germline V gene encodes CDR1 MDHEN and CDR2 SYDVKM. V was pared by 2 bases and J by 6 bases, with 8 bases between. The CDR3 sequence is 14 residues long. The CDR3 DNA reads TGTGCCAGCAGTTTAGGGCAGCCTAATTCACCCCTCCACTTT. Its translation: CASSLGQPNSPLHF.

J is TRBJ1-5 and V is TRBV11-2; TRBD1 might be the D (5 bases). Trimming left V 0 bases short and J 5 bases short, with 14 bases between. CDR3 length: 16 residues. The germline V gene has CDR1 SGHAT and CDR2 FQNNGV. CDR3 bases: TGTGCCAGCAGCTTAGATTGGGGGGGGAGACATCAGCCCCAGCATTTT. Amino acids: CASSLDWGGRHQPQHF.

This chain uses TRBV5-1 with TRBJ1-1; D is ambiguous. The V end was cut by 0 bases, the J end by 1 base, with 13 bases between. The CDR3 spans 16 residues. The V gene's germline CDR1 is SGHRS and CDR2 YFSETQ. CDR3 nucleotides: TGCGCCAGCAGCTTGGCCCTCGGTTCTCAGAACACTGAAGCTTTCTTT. It specifies CASSLALGSQNTEAFF.

J is TRBJ2-1 and V is TRBV6-6, with D possibly being TRBD2 (6 bases). The germline V gene has CDR1 MNHNY and CDR2 SVGAGI (reference sequence). Trimming took off 4 bases at V and 5 bases at J, with 12 bases between the two ends. This CDR3 has 14 amino acids. The chain's CDR3 is CASSWGRGNNEQFF. CDR3 in DNA: TGTGCCAGCAGTTGGGGTCGGGGGAACAATGAGCAGTTCTTC.

V and J are TRBV11-2 and TRBJ2-1, with TRBD2 matching over 11 bases. Germline CDR1 and CDR2: SGHAT and FQNNGV. The V segment lost 4 bases and the J segment 6 bases; nucleotides outside the gene matches: 8. The CDR3 covers 16 residues. CDR3 coding DNA: TGTGCCAGCAGCTCTTTTAGCGGGGGGGCTGTCAATGAGCAGTTCTTC. The encoded protein is CASSSFSGGAVNEQFF.

The V gene is TRBV29-1, the J gene TRBJ2-5; no definite D call. The CDR3 has 12 amino acids. Germline assignment: CDR1 SQVTM and CDR2 ANQGSEA. V was shortened by 4 bases and J by 1 base, with 7 bases between the two germline ends. CDR3 sequence reads: CSVVHTQETQYF. CDR3 DNA sequence: TGCAGCGTTGTTCACACCCAAGAGACCCAGTACTTC.

This clone was recorded only once. This rearrangement joins TRBV28 to TRBJ2-3, with D perhaps TRBD1 (5 bases). This CDR3 region has 15 residues. In germline, CDR1 is MDHEN, CDR2 SYDVKM. The V end lost 3 bases, the J end lost 4 bases, and 14 bases lay between the germline ends. The CDR3 here is CASSFGPVRADTQYF. CDR3 sequence (DNA): TGTGCCAGCAGTTTTGGCCCCGTCAGGGCAGATACGCAGTATTTT.

This clone has a handful of counts. The chain is built from TRBV28 and TRBJ2-3; 9 bases line up with TRBD1. This CDR3 contains 15 residues. The germline V gene encodes CDR1 MDHEN and CDR2 SYDVKM. V was pared by 6 bases and J by 2 bases, with 6 bases of the junction left unmatched. CDR3 sequence: CASRPGQGPTDTQYF. The CDR3 nucleotides are TGTGCCAGCAGACCGGGACAGGGACCCACAGATACGCAGTATTTT.

This clone was recorded once. V and J are TRBV5-1 and TRBJ1-1; D is unclear. The CDR3 spans 14 residues. Germline CDR1 reads SGHRS; CDR2 reads YFSETQ. Deletions cut 0 bases from V and 0 bases from J, with 6 bases between. CDR3 bases: TGCGCCAGCAGCTTGGCGCACATGAACACTGAAGCTTTCTTT. Translation: CASSLAHMNTEAFF.

This chain uses TRBV6-5 with TRBJ1-1; 7 bases fit TRBD1. Trimming took 4 bases from V and 7 from J; bases not matched to a gene: 9. This CDR3 region has 14 residues. The germline V gene has CDR1 MNHEY and CDR2 SVGAGI. The CDR3 loop reads CASSFVQGSYEAFF. CDR3 sequence (DNA): TGTGCCAGCAGTTTCGTACAGGGGTCCTATGAAGCTTTCTTT.

The chain uses TRBV27 and TRBJ1-1; D unresolved. V dropped 3 bases and J dropped 3 bases, with 11 bases sitting between them. Germline CDR1 reads MNHEY; CDR2 reads SMNVEV (reference sequence). CDR3 length: 14 residues. CDR3 nucleotides: TGTGCCAGCAGTTTGGCTAGTTTGGACACTGAAGCTTTCTTT. The encoded protein is CASSLASLDTEAFF.

The chain combines TRBV9 with TRBJ2-3; 9 positions agree with TRBD1. This CDR3 region has 16 residues. J gave up 1 base and V 4 bases, and 7 bases lay outside the gene matches. CDR1 and CDR2 from the germline V gene are SGDLS and YYNGEE. The CDR3 region is CASSSQGAVGTDTQYF. The DNA of the CDR3 is TGTGCCAGCAGCTCACAGGGGGCGGTGGGCACAGATACGCAGTATTTT.

This chain links TRBV19 with TRBJ1-2, with D tentatively TRBD1 (5 bases). The CDR3 loop spans 15 amino acids. The V end was cut by 5 bases, the J end by 6 bases, with 19 bases between. CDR1 and CDR2 (germline): LNHDA, SQIVND (reference sequence). The DNA for the CDR3 is TGTGCCAGTAGTGAAGGGACTTTTTCGGTGGATGGCTACACCTTC. Protein product: CASSEGTFSVDGYTF.